This passage covers 22 T cell receptor beta chains from one sample sequenced in a study of T cell clonotyping in hematopoietic cell transplantation (dated by TCRdb to 2020 to 2023). The library came from the immunoSEQ multiplex PCR assay. TCRdb's version of the immuneACCESS table is confined to in-frame rearrangements and falls short of the full clone set. An unresolved V gene accounts for under half of the shortfall where checked; the remainder is of unknown origin. The sample table lists about 44,000 clones, around 94% of them with a count of one. Together, the top ten hold roughly 0.82% of the sample. The sequenced material came from peripheral blood mononuclear cells. Receptor source: a woman aged 50 to 60 in good health. Some clones in this sample may be carry-over from other donors' samples.

V is TRBV7-3 and J is TRBJ2-7, with 7 bases aligning to TRBD2. The ends lost 1 base at V and 3 bases at J; junction bases unmatched: 6. The length of the CDR3 is 15 residues. Germline V CDR1 and CDR2: SGHTA, FQGTGA. The CDR3 region is CASSLMPTSDYEQYF. CDR3 bases: TGTGCCAGCAGCTTAATGCCAACTAGCGACTACGAGCAGTACTTC. Complete variable domain (other parts from reference TRBV7-3 and TRBJ2-7): GAGVSQTPSNKVTEKGKYVELRCDPISGHTALYWYRQSLGQGPEFLIYFQGTGAADDSGLPNDRFFAVRPEGSVSTLKIQRTERGDSAVYLCASSLMPTSDYEQYFGPGTRLTVT.

The CDR3 spells CASSGSPGQGYGYTF. DNA for the CDR3: TGTGCCAGCAGCGGTTCCCCCGGCCAAGGTTATGGCTACACCTTC. The chain is built from TRBV25-1 and TRBJ1-2; D is unclear. CDR3 size: 15 residues. Germline V gene lookup returns CDR1 MGHDK and CDR2 SYGVNS. The V and J ends lost 6 bases and 5 bases respectively, with 19 bases between them.

The chain is built from TRBV5-6 and TRBJ1-5; no clear D gene. CDR1 and CDR2 (germline): SGHDT, YYEEEE. The CDR3 is 15 amino acids. V lost 5 bases and J 3 bases, leaving 15 bases between the germline ends. CDR3 residues: CASRPSSHPNQPQHF. The CDR3 DNA reads TGTGCCAGCAGGCCCTCAAGTCATCCCAATCAGCCCCAGCATTTT.

In this sample, this clone turned up once. The chain links TRBV28 to TRBJ2-5; 11 nucleotides line up with TRBD2. The CDR3 loop spans 16 amino acids. With V trimmed by 4 bases and J by 3 bases, 7 bases remained unmatched. CDR1 is MDHEN and CDR2 is SYDVKM in the germline V gene. The CDR3: CASSSPIAGGEETQYF. CDR3 in DNA: TGTGCCAGCAGTTCGCCCATAGCGGGGGGGGAAGAGACCCAGTACTTC.

CDR3 bases: TGCGCCAGCTCAGACGGCGAGACCCAGTACTTC. Its protein product is CASSDGETQYF. V gene TRBV5-1 combines with J gene TRBJ2-5; D ambiguous. This CDR3 has 11 residues. The V gene's germline CDR1 is SGHRS and CDR2 YFSETQ. Trimming pared 7 bases from V and 5 bases from J, leaving 9 bases between.

V is TRBV28 and J is TRBJ2-7, with D uncertain. This CDR3 has 11 amino acids. Trimming stripped 5 bases from V and 3 bases from J, with 5 bases between. Germline lookup yields CDR1 MDHEN and CDR2 SYDVKM. The chain's CDR3 is CASSIFYEQYF. The CDR3 DNA is TGTGCCAGCAGTATCTTCTACGAGCAGTACTTC. Variable domain in full (rest from reference TRBV28 and TRBJ2-7): DVKVTQSSRYLVKRTGEKVFLECVQDMDHENMFWYRQDPGLGLRLIYFSYDVKMKEKGDIPEGYSVSREKKERFSLILESASTNQTSMYLCASSIFYEQYFGPGTRLTVT.

This clone was found a few times. The rearrangement uses TRBV25-1 and TRBJ2-7; TRBD1 matches at 7 bases. J lost 6 bases, V lost 10 bases, and 12 bases had no gene match. Germline V gene data show CDR1 as MGHDK and CDR2 as SYGVNS. The CDR3 totals 13 residues. The CDR3 spells CATLGGQASEQYF. The CDR3 DNA reads TGTGCCACTTTGGGCGGACAGGCGAGCGAGCAGTACTTC.

The gene calls are TRBV7-2 and TRBJ1-2, with 7 bases aligning to TRBD1. V gave up 6 bases and J gave up 7 bases; unmatched junction bases: 14. The CDR3 spans 15 residues. The germline gives CDR1 SGHTA, CDR2 FQGNSA. For the CDR3, the DNA is TGTGCCAGCAGAAAATTAAACGACAGGGTGGTTGGCTACACCTTC. It encodes CASRKLNDRVVGYTF. Using reference TRBV7-2 and TRBJ1-2 for the parts outside the CDR3, the full variable domain is GAGVSQSPSNKVTEKGKDVELRCDPISGHTALYWYRQSLGQGLEFLIYFQGNSAPDKSGLPSDRFSAERTGGSVSTLTIQRTQQEDSAVYLCASRKLNDRVVGYTFGSGTRLTVV.

The V call is TRBV11-2, the J call TRBJ2-2; no definite D call. This CDR3 is 14 amino acids long. Per germline, CDR1 SGHAT and CDR2 FQNNGV. Trimming took 5 bases from V and 1 from J, leaving 8 bases between them. This CDR3 is CASSPPGNTGELFF. In DNA form, the CDR3 reads TGTGCCAGCAGCCCCCCGGGGAACACCGGGGAGCTGTTTTTT.

V gene TRBV7-6 combines with J gene TRBJ1-1; D is uncertain. The CDR3 sequence is 13 residues long. Germline V gene sequence: CDR1 SGHVS, CDR2 FNYEAQ. The V end was cut by 3 bases, the J end by 1 base, with 6 bases between. The CDR3 loop reads CASSLAGNTEAFF. The CDR3 DNA follows: TGTGCCAGCAGCTTGGCCGGGAACACTGAAGCTTTCTTT.

With respect to this clone: Relative to the germline gene, one junction end is altered; a read error may explain this. The CDR3 DNA reads as TGTGCCAGCAACTTAAGCCCAGAGGGCTATGGCTACACCTTC. This encodes CASNLSPEGYGYTF. The genes are TRBV7-2 and TRBJ1-2; D gene unclear. Per the germline V gene, CDR1 is SGHTA and CDR2 is FQGNSA. The CDR3 length is 14 residues.

The CDR3 region is CASRTSSGGVQETQYF. The DNA for the CDR3 is TGTGCCAGCAGGACCTCTAGCGGGGGGGTACAAGAGACCCAGTACTTC. The J gene is TRBJ2-5, the V gene TRBV7-2; 12 nucleotides agree with TRBD2. The CDR3 runs 16 residues. Germline CDR1 and CDR2: SGHTA and FQGNSA. The V and J ends lost 6 bases and 2 bases, in that order; junction bases with no gene match: 7.

This clone turned up a few times. This chain uses TRBV7-2 with TRBJ2-5; the match to TRBD2 covers 14 bases. J gave up 5 bases and V 4 bases, and 6 bases lay outside the gene matches. The germline V gene has CDR1 SGHTA and CDR2 FQGNSA. The CDR3 covers 16 residues. The CDR3 DNA reads TGTGCCAGCAGCTCGCGGACTAGCGGGGGGAAGGAGACCCAGTACTTC. It encodes CASSSRTSGGKETQYF.

The chain carries TRBV5-6 and TRBJ1-2; 10 positions match TRBD1. Losses at the gene ends were 4 bases for V and 7 bases for J; bases not matched to a gene: 10. The germline CDR1 and CDR2 sequences are SGHDT and YYEEEE. The CDR3 runs to 15 residues. The CDR3 protein is CASSPRGQGDSGYTF. CDR3 DNA: TGTGCCAGCAGCCCCCGTGGACAGGGGGATAGTGGCTACACCTTC.

The J gene is TRBJ2-3, the V gene TRBV19; the D is unclear. The CDR3 covers 15 residues. From germline, CDR1 is LNHDA and CDR2 SQIVND (reference sequence). Trimming took 9 bases from V and 4 from J, leaving 20 bases between them. The DNA for the CDR3 is TGTGCCAGCAGCTCAAGGTCCAGCAGCCCAGATACGCAGTATTTT. It encodes CASSSRSSSPDTQYF.

This clone was seen a few times. This sequence joins TRBV28 and TRBJ1-5, with 8 bases lining up with TRBD1. Germline V gene sequence: CDR1 MDHEN, CDR2 SYDVKM. This CDR3 spans 15 amino acids. Trimming took 5 bases from V and 0 from J; bases not matched to a gene: 3. CDR3 in DNA: TGTGCCAGCAGTAAAGACAGGGGTAGCAATCAGCCCCAGCATTTT. Translation: CASSKDRGSNQPQHF.

This clone was detected once. The chain carries TRBV10-3 and TRBJ2-1; D remains unclear. From germline, CDR1 is ENHRY and CDR2 SYGVKD. The CDR3 consists of 15 residues. V was pared by 0 bases and J by 3 bases, with 9 bases between. The CDR3 here is CAISESNFGYNEQFF. CDR3 in DNA: TGTGCCATCAGTGAGTCGAATTTTGGCTACAATGAGCAGTTCTTC.

The genes are TRBV6-1 and TRBJ2-7; D remains unclear. The CDR3 has 13 residues. The germline gives CDR1 MNHNS, CDR2 SASEGT. The ends were cut back, 6 bases at V and 0 bases at J, with 9 bases in the middle. The CDR3 region is CASSPRSSYEQYF. DNA of the CDR3: TGTGCCAGCAGCCCGAGGAGCTCCTACGAGCAGTACTTC.

The V call is TRBV2, the J call TRBJ2-7; D not resolved. The CDR3 length is 11 residues. Germline loops: CDR1 SNHLY, CDR2 FYNNEI. The V gene lost 1 base and the J gene lost 7 bases, with 5 bases spanning the gap. The CDR3 bases are TGTGCCAGCAGTGAAGAGGGAGAGCAGTACTTC. Protein: CASSEEGEQYF.

The chain uses TRBV5-4 and TRBJ2-3, with D possibly TRBD2 on 7 matching bases. The CDR3 sequence is 16 residues long. Germline CDR1 and CDR2: SGHNT and YYREEE (reference sequence). Trimming took 1 base from V and 2 from J, leaving 14 bases between them. CDR3 DNA: TGTGCCAGCAGCTTGTCCGCGGGGGCTTACACAGATACGCAGTATTTT. Its translation is CASSLSAGAYTDTQYF.

The V and J genes are TRBV7-9 and TRBJ1-6; tentatively, D is TRBD1 (6 bases). Trimming shortened V by 3 bases and J by 9 bases, and 15 bases separated the two germline ends. The CDR3 extends over 15 amino acids. Germline V gene data show CDR1 as SEHNR and CDR2 as FQNEAQ (reference sequence). The CDR3 nucleotides are TGTGCCAGCAGCTTTACAGGGAACTCCGGTTCACCCCTCCACTTT. Translation gives CASSFTGNSGSPLHF.

The chain links TRBV5-1 to TRBJ1-2, with 7 bases aligning to TRBD1. The CDR3 has 14 amino acids. The V gene's germline CDR1 is SGHRS and CDR2 YFSETQ. V was clipped by 1 base and J by 5 bases; unmatched bases: 5. The CDR3 region is CASSLSGTVYGYTF. The CDR3 coding sequence is TGCGCCAGCAGCTTGTCCGGGACAGTTTATGGCTACACCTTC. The complete variable domain, with remaining parts taken from reference TRBV5-1 and TRBJ1-2, reads KAGVTQTPRYLIKTRGQQVTLSCSPISGHRSVSWYQQTPGQGLQFLFEYFSETQRNKGNFPGRFSGRQFSNSRSEMNVSTLELGDSALYLCASSLSGTVYGYTFGSGTRLTVV.